This T cell receptor (beta chain) comes out of a study of cytomegalovirus exposure and HLA in healthy donors. PCR amplification relied on 60 Vbeta primers (plus 13 Jbeta primers). Clones were sequenced by immunoSEQ multiplex PCR, and TCRdb holds only the in-frame ones, with some missing. This table has roughly 100,000 clones, 65% to 85% appearing once. With V trimmed by 7 bases and J by 2 bases, 10 bases remained unmatched. This CDR3 has 16 amino acids. Germline CDR1 MDHEN, CDR2 SYDVKM. A word on this clone: Its antigen is unknown.

Notes on the study in general: It emerged from a later analysis that several of the most significant clusters appeared to be linked to common viral pathogens. It was only CMV serostatus that was available as immune exposure information.

The chain combines TRBV28 with TRBJ2-3, with 9 bases matching TRBD2. Source material: PBMCs. The source of this sequence is a man aged 50 to 59 in good health and CMV-seropositive. CDR3 sequence: CASTPGTSSYTDTQYF. As DNA, the CDR3 is TGTGCCAGCACCCCCGGGACTAGCTCTTACACAGATACGCAGTATTTT. Using reference TRBV28 and TRBJ2-3 for the parts outside the CDR3, the full variable domain is DVKVTQSSRYLVKRTGEKVFLECVQDMDHENMFWYRQDPGLGLRLIYFSYDVKMKEKGDIPEGYSVSREKKERFSLILESASTNQTSMYLCASTPGTSSYTDTQYFGPGTRLTVL.